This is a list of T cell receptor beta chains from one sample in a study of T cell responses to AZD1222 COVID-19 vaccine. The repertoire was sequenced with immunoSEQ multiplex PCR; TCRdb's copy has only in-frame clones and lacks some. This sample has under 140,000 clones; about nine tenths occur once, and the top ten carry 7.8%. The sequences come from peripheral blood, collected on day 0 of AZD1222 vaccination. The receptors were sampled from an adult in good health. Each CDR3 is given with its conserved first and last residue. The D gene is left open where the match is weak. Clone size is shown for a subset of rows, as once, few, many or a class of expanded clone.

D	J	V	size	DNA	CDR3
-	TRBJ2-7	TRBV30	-	TGTGCCGGTGCGGGGCAAAGCTACGAGCAGTACTTC	CAGAGQSYEQYF
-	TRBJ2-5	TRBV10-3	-	TGTGCCATCAGTGAATGGGGGCTCGGGGAGACCCAGTACTTC	CAISEWGLGETQYF
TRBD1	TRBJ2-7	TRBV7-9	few	TGTGCCAGCAGCTTAGGACACAGGGGACCCTACGAGCAGTACTTC	CASSLGHRGPYEQYF
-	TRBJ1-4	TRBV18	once	TGTGCCAGCTCACCAGGGTTTGGCGAAAAACTGTTTTTT	CASSPGFGEKLFF
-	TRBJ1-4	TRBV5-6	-	TGTGCCAGCAGCTTGGTGGGGTCGGGAGGCGATGAAAAACTGTTTTTT	CASSLVGSGGDEKLFF
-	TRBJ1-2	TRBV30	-	TGTGCCTGGAGATCCCCGGGACGGAGCCTCTATGGCTACACCTTC	CAWRSPGRSLYGYTF
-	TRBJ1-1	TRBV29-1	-	TGCAGCGCCCAACCTCCAGGGCGGACTGAAGCTTTCTTT	CSAQPPGRTEAFF
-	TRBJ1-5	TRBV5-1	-	TGCGCCAGCAGCCGGGGGTCCGATCAGCCCCAGCATTTT	CASSRGSDQPQHF
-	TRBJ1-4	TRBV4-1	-	TGCGCCAGCAGCCAAACCCAAAGCAGGGTAACTAATGAAAAACTGTTTTTT	CASSQTQSRVTNEKLFF
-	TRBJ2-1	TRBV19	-	TGTGCCAGCAGTAGGGCCTGGGTAAACAATGAGCAGTTCTTC	CASSRAWVNNEQFF
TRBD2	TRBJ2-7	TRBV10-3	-	TGTGCCATCAGGGACCCCGGGAGGGGAGGGTACGAGCAGTACTTC	CAIRDPGRGGYEQYF
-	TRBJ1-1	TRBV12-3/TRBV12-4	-	TGTGCCAGCAGTTTCGCCAGAACTTCGGTTTTCTTT	CASSFARTSVFF
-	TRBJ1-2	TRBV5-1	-	TGCGCCAGCAGCTCCGGGACACTCGAGGGTTATGGCTACACCTTC	CASSSGTLEGYGYTF
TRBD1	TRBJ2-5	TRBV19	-	TGTGCCAGTAGTATAGATCTAGGGGACAGGGCTAAGACCCAGTACTTC	CASSIDLGDRAKTQYF
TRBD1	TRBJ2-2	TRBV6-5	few	TGTGCCAGCAGCCCCCGACAGGGTTATAGCGGGGAGCTGTTTTTT	CASSPRQGYSGELFF
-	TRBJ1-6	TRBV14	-	TGTGCCAGCAGCCAAGTCTCGGGGGCGCGATCACCCCTCCACTTT	CASSQVSGARSPLHF
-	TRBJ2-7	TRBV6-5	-	TGTGCCAGCAGTTACTCGATTGGAGGGTCCCCCTACGAGCAGTACTTC	CASSYSIGGSPYEQYF
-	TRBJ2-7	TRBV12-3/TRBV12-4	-	TGTGCCAGCAGTTTGTACAGCACCTACGAGCAGTACTTC	CASSLYSTYEQYF
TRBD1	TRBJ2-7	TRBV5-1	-	TGCGCCAGCAGCTTGGACAGGGGGATCTACGAGCAGTACTTC	CASSLDRGIYEQYF
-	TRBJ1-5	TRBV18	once	TGTGCCAGCTCACCACCCGGCAGGCAGCCCCAGCATTTT	CASSPPGRQPQHF
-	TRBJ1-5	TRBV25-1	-	TGTGCCAGCAGTGGCAGCAGCAATCAGCCCCAGCATTTT	CASSGSSNQPQHF
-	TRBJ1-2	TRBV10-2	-	TGCGCCAGCAGCGGGGGAGGCGGCTACACCTTC	CASSGGGGYTF
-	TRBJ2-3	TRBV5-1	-	TGCGCCAGCAGCTTTAACAGCGATACAGATACGCAGTATTTT	CASSFNSDTDTQYF
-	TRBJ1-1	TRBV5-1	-	TGCGCCAGCTCCACTCGGGAGAACACTGAAGCTTTCTTT	CASSTRENTEAFF
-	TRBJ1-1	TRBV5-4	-	TGTGCCAGCAGCTTGGTTGCAGGGGTGAACACTGAAGCTTTCTTT	CASSLVAGVNTEAFF
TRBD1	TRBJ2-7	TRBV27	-	TGTGCCAGCAGCATCCGGGACAGGGGCCCCGAGCAGTACTTC	CASSIRDRGPEQYF
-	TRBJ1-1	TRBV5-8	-	TGTGCCAGCAGCCGCCCCTCTAGTAGGTACACTGAAGCTTTCTTT	CASSRPSSRYTEAFF
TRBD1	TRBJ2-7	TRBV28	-	TGTGCCAGCTCCTCACCGGGACAGGCTTCCCACGAGCAGTACTTC	CASSSPGQASHEQYF
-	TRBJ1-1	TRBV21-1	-	TGTGCCAGCAGCGAGGACAGCAGTACTTCAATGAACACTGAAGCTTTCTTT	CASSEDSSTSMNTEAFF
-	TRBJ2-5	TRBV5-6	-	TGTGCCAGCAGACTAGGCAGGGCTGGGACCCAGTACTTC	CASRLGRAGTQYF
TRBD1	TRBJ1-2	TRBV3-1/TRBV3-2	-	TGTGCCAGCAGCCAGGGGGACAGAGTTCTCTATGGCTACACCTTC	CASSQGDRVLYGYTF
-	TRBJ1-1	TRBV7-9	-	TGTGCCAGCAGTCCACTGGGCACCACTGAAGCTTTCTTT	CASSPLGTTEAFF
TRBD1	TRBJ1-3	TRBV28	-	TGTGCCAGCAGTTTCGGCGGAAGGGGGCTAGGAAACACCATATATTTT	CASSFGGRGLGNTIYF
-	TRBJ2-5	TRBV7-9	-	TGTGCCAGCAGCTTAGTCGGAGGGGGGTACCAAGAGACCCAGTACTTC	CASSLVGGGYQETQYF
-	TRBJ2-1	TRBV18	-	TGTGCCAGCTCACCGATGGGTGAGCAGTTCTTC	CASSPMGEQFF
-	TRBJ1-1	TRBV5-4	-	TGTGCCAGCAGCGCAGGCTTGGCTGAAGCTTTCTTT	CASSAGLAEAFF
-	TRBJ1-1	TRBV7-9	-	TGTGCCAGCAGCTTTGAGACAGTAAACACTGAAGCTTTCTTT	CASSFETVNTEAFF
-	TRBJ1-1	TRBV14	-	TGTGCCAGCAGTCCACAGGGAAGCCCTTTGGTGGGCCCAAAGAACACTGAAGCTTTCTTT	CASSPQGSPLVGPKNTEAFF
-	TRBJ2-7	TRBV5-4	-	TGTGCCAGCAGCGGACAGTCCTCCTACGAGCAGTACTTC	CASSGQSSYEQYF
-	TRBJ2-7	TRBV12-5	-	TGTGCTAGTGGTCCCGGGACTTCTAGGGTCTTC	CASGPGTSRVF
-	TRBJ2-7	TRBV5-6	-	TGTGCCAGCAGCTTGGGGCAGGGTGGAGAGCAGTACTTC	CASSLGQGGEQYF
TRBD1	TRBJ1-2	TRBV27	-	TGTGCCAGCAGTTTATCGGGACAGGGGCCCTTCTATGGCTACACCTTC	CASSLSGQGPFYGYTF
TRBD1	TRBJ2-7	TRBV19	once	TGTGCCAGTAGTATGACAGGGATTACCTACGAGCAGTACTTC	CASSMTGITYEQYF
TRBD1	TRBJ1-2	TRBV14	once	TGTGCCAGCAGCCAAGTCGACAGGGCGTCGGAAGGCTACACCTTC	CASSQVDRASEGYTF
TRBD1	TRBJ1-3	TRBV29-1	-	TGCAGCGTTGAAACACGCACAGGGGCGCGAGGAAACACCATATATTTT	CSVETRTGARGNTIYF
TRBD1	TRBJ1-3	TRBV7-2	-	TGTGCCAGCAGCTTAGGCGGGACAGGGGGTGGAAACACCATATATTTT	CASSLGGTGGGNTIYF
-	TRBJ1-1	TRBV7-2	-	TGTGCCAGCAGCCCTAAGGGACTGACAGCTGAAGCTTTCTTT	CASSPKGLTAEAFF
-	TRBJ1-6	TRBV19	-	TGTGCCAGTAGTATTGAGGGTTCACCCCTCCACTTT	CASSIEGSPLHF
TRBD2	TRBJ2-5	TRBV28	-	TGTGCCAGCAGTTTATATAGCGGGGGGCGAGGGAATCAAGAGACCCAGTACTTC	CASSLYSGGRGNQETQYF
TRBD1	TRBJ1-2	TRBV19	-	TGTGCCAGTACCCATCGGACAGGGAGGGGCTACACCTTC	CASTHRTGRGYTF
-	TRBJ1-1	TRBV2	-	TGTGCCAGCAGGCAGGGGAACACTGAAGCTTTCTTT	CASRQGNTEAFF
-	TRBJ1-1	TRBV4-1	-	TGCGCCAGCAGCCAAGATAGGACAGTGAACACTGAAGCTTTCTTT	CASSQDRTVNTEAFF
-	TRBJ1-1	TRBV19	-	TGTGCCACCGCCAGGGGAGGTGTGAACACTGAAGCTTTCTTT	CATARGGVNTEAFF
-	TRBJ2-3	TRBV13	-	TGTGCCAGCAGCCCTCTGCAGGGTTCTACGCAGTATTTT	CASSPLQGSTQYF
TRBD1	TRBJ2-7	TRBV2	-	TGTGCCAGCAGGGCAGGGGGAGCCTACGAGCAGTACTTC	CASRAGGAYEQYF
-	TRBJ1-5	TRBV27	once	TGTGCCAGCAGTTTACAGGGCTACAATCAGCCCCAGCATTTT	CASSLQGYNQPQHF
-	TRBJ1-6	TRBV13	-	TGTGCCAGCAGCTCGGCTCGGTATTCACCCCTCCACTTT	CASSSARYSPLHF
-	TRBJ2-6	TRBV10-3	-	TGTGCCATCAGTGAGAATGGGTTGACCGGGGCCAACGTCCTGACTTTC	CAISENGLTGANVLTF